One and the same sample provided the 14 T cell receptor beta chains below, sequenced in a study of T cells in Graves' hyperthyroidism and ophthalmopathy. The TCR beta CDR3 regions underwent amplification using RNA transcripts as the source. HTBI primers were employed in a first-round RT-PCR of the TCR CDR3. TCRdb itself ran the multiplex PCR reads through MiXCR, one entry per CDR3 protein. The sample includes about 500,000 distinct CDR3 sequences, approximately 15% of them seen just once. The sequenced material came from blood. The receptors originated from a woman under 30 with Graves' hyperthyroidism.

This clonotype was found many times. The gene calls are TRBV11-2 and TRBJ2-2; 12 nucleotides match TRBD1. V lost 5 bases and J lost 5; bases outside the gene matches: 6. CDR3 length: 16 residues. The germline V gene encodes CDR1 SGHAT and CDR2 FQNNGV. Here the CDR3 DNA reads TGTGCCAGCAGCAGGGGACAGGGGGCCGGGACCGGGGAGCTGTTTTTT. Its protein product is CASSRGQGAGTGELFF.

This clonotype was found many times. The chain joins TRBV12-3 or TRBV12-4 to TRBJ2-5; 8 bases are shared with TRBD1. Trimming at V came to 3 bases and at J to 2 bases, leaving 11 bases not matched to a gene. The CDR3 is 17 amino acids. The CDR3 DNA reads as TGTGCCAGCAGTTTCTTCGACAGGGGCCACAAACAAGAGACCCAGTACTTC. Encoded protein: CASSFFDRGHKQETQYF.

With regard to this clonotype: This may arise from a read error, as a much more abundant clone is one base away. The genes are TRBV19 and TRBJ1-2; no clear D gene. Per the germline V gene, CDR1 is LNHDA and CDR2 is SQIVND (reference sequence). This CDR3 contains 13 residues. This CDR3 reads CTSSIGPGYGYTF. Written as DNA, the CDR3 is TGTACCAGTAGTATAGGCCCCGGGTATGGCTACACCTTC.

This clonotype occurred a few times. The chain links TRBV19 to TRBJ1-1; unclear D gene. The CDR3 is made up of 12 amino acids. Germline-derived CDR1 and CDR2 are LNHDA and SQIVND (reference sequence). V was clipped by 8 bases and J by 1 base, with 8 bases between them. Here the CDR3 reads CASPMRNTEAFF. DNA for the CDR3: TGTGCCAGTCCCATGCGGAACACTGAAGCTTTCTTT.

This clonotype turned up a few times. The V gene is TRBV4-2, the J gene TRBJ1-6; TRBD1 is a possible D gene (6 bases). Germline V CDR1 and CDR2: LGHNA, YNFKEQ. This CDR3 contains 16 residues. The V end lost 0 bases, the J end lost 8 bases, and 14 bases lay between the germline ends. CDR3 in DNA: TGTGCCAGCAGCCAAGATAACAGGGACCGATATTCACCCCTCCACTTT. Translating gives CASSQDNRDRYSPLHF.

This clonotype was counted ten times or more. The chain employs TRBV2 and TRBJ2-5; D call uncertain. The CDR3 extends over 10 amino acids. From germline, CDR1 is SNHLY and CDR2 FYNNEI. Deletions cut 8 bases from V and 5 bases from J, with 6 bases between. Here the CDR3 reads CASLMETQYF. For the CDR3, the DNA is TGTGCCAGCCTCATGGAGACCCAGTACTTC.

The chain has TRBV4-1 and TRBJ1-5; no definite D call. Germline CDR1 reads MGHRA; CDR2 reads YSYEKL. Trimming cost V 1 base and J 3 bases, with 10 bases left between them. The CDR3 spans 15 residues. CDR3 region: CASSQGWRYNQPQHF. The CDR3 DNA sequence: TGCGCCAGCAGCCAAGGTTGGCGGTACAATCAGCCCCAGCATTTT.

In its sample, this clonotype was seen many times. The chain carries TRBV7-6 and TRBJ2-7; D tentatively fits TRBD1 or TRBD2 (5 bases each). Per germline, CDR1 SGHVS and CDR2 FNYEAQ. With 1 base removed from V and 3 bases from J, the gap between germline ends came to 19 bases. The CDR3 is 17 amino acids. This chain's CDR3 is CASSLDLGLGGRYEQYF. The CDR3 coding sequence is TGTGCCAGCAGCTTAGACTTGGGGCTAGGAGGTCGCTACGAGCAGTACTTC.

The chain carries TRBV5-6 and TRBJ1-1; TRBD1 matches at 7 bases. The CDR3 spans 17 residues. CDR1 and CDR2 from the germline V gene are SGHDT and YYEEEE. After removal of 1 base from V and 5 bases from J, the junction contained 14 bases not matched to a gene. The CDR3 sequence: CASSLRPGGYVGTEAFF. CDR3 in DNA: TGTGCCAGCAGCTTGCGGCCAGGGGGTTATGTGGGAACTGAAGCTTTCTTT.

This clonotype has only a few counts. The chain joins TRBV6-2 or TRBV6-3 to TRBJ2-2; D ambiguous. Trimming took off 6 bases at V and 8 bases at J, with 16 bases between the two ends. In germline, CDR1 is MNHEY, CDR2 SVGEGT. The CDR3 length is 14 residues. CDR3 in DNA: TGTGCCAGCAGCCCCGGACGGGCCGGAGGGGAGCTGTTTTTT. It encodes CASSPGRAGGELFF.

This clonotype was seen many times. This chain links TRBV7-2 with TRBJ2-7; 11 nucleotides line up with TRBD2. Germline V gene sequence: CDR1 SGHTA, CDR2 FQGNSA. After removal of 9 bases from V and 3 bases from J, the junction contained 4 bases not matched to a gene. The CDR3 runs to 13 residues. CDR3 sequence (DNA): TGTGCCAGTAAACTAGCGGGAGTCTACGAGCAGTACTTC. This codes for CASKLAGVYEQYF.

This clonotype was seen ten or more times. The chain has TRBV11-3 and TRBJ1-1; D is undetermined. Germline CDR1 is SGHNT and CDR2 is YENEEA. Trimming cost V 5 bases and J 4 bases, with 8 bases left between them. CDR3 length: 12 residues. CDR3 nucleotide sequence: TGTGCCAGCAGCCAGCTCGGCACTGAAGCTTTCTTT. It encodes CASSQLGTEAFF.

The CDR3 sequence is CAWSLSNTIYF. The CDR3 DNA is TGTGCCTGGAGTTTGAGCAACACCATATATTTT. The chain employs TRBV30 and TRBJ1-3; D gene ambiguous. Germline V gene sequence: CDR1 GTSNPN, CDR2 SVGIG (reference sequence). CDR3 length equals 11 residues. V was shortened by 2 bases and J by 7 bases, with 6 bases between the two germline ends.

This clonotype has ten or more counts. V usage is TRBV10-3 and J usage is TRBJ1-1, with D possibly TRBD1 on 5 matching bases. V was trimmed by 6 bases and J by 1 base, leaving 12 bases between them. The CDR3 runs 14 residues. The germline CDR1 and CDR2 sequences are ENHRY and SYGVKD. The CDR3 coding sequence is TGTGCCATCAGACCACAGGTTTCGAACACTGAAGCTTTCTTT. This gives the protein CAIRPQVSNTEAFF.